This TCR beta chain comes out of a study of blood T cells in healthy people across ages. The CDR3 consists of 16 residues. Germline lookup yields CDR1 ENHRY and CDR2 SYGVKD. Trimming cost V 4 bases and J 1 base, with 15 bases left between them. A second PCR, run for 7 to 11 cycles, used a sample-barcoded 5' primer plus a J-beta primer mix. TCRdb itself ran the 5' RACE reads through MiXCR, one entry per CDR3 protein. The table includes 730,000 or so distinct CDR3 sequences, roughly 44% detected once. This clonotype appeared a few times. No antigen is known for it. General study points: More naive CD4+ cells and higher diversity were found in long-lived than in aged donors.

This chain links TRBV10-3 with TRBJ2-3; perhaps D is TRBD1 or TRBD2 (6 bases each). Material: blood. The source of this sequence is a woman aged 55-69 years in good health. The CDR3 DNA reads TGTGCCATCAGTGGGCCAGAGGGGGGAGGCACAGATACGCAGTATTTT. The encoded protein is CAISGPEGGGTDTQYF.